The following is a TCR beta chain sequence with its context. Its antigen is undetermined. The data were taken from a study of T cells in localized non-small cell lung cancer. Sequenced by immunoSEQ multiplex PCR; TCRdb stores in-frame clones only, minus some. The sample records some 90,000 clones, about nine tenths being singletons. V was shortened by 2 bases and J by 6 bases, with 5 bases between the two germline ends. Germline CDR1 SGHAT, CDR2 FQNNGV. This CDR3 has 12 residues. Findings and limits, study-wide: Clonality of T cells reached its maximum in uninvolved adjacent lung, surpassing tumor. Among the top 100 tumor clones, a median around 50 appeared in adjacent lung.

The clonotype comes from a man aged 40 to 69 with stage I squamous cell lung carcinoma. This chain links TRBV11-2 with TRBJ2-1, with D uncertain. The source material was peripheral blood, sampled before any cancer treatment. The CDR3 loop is CASSLSGNEQFF. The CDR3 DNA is TGTGCCAGCAGCTTATCTGGCAATGAGCAGTTCTTC.